This TCR beta chain appears in the sequencing data of a study of blood T cell repertoires in COVID-19. As for the study in general: COVID-19 samples from acute and convalescent phases originated in the United States, Italy and Spain. T cells, B-cell-depleted T cells, or PBMCs provided the cDNA or gDNA that served as material.

This CDR3 has 15 amino acids. The trim removed 4 bases at V and 2 bases at J, leaving 6 bases unmatched. The germline CDR1 and CDR2 sequences are MNHEY and SVGAGI. Under the authors' procedure: Estimation of nucleated cell counts relied on the amplification of reference gene primers. The repertoire was sequenced with immunoSEQ multiplex PCR; TCRdb's copy has only in-frame clones and lacks some. Clone size and the V and J calls come from that table; the DNA yielded D and trimming. The repertoire holds 200,000 or so clones, with about four fifths as singletons. The sequence was collected from a woman in her twenties or thirties who had recovered from COVID-19. V is TRBV6-5 and J is TRBJ2-3; 7 bases agree with TRBD2. The sample consisted of peripheral blood. This CDR3 reads CASSFVAGPTDTQYF. In nucleotides, the CDR3 is TGTGCCAGCAGTTTCGTAGCGGGTCCCACAGATACGCAGTATTTT.